This T cell receptor (beta chain) comes out of a study of technical replicates of blood from a handful of donors. Assay: immunoSEQ multiplex PCR; the TCRdb copy retains only in-frame clones and omits some. Altogether tens of thousands of clones are present, roughly 91% being singletons, with the ten largest covering approximately 0.34%. The ends lost 1 base at V and 5 bases at J; junction bases unmatched: 17. CDR3 length: 20 residues. Per the germline V gene, CDR1 is MGHRA and CDR2 is YSYEKL. Sequencing was done on a sample of T cells isolated from PBMCs. This receptor was identified in a human donor in good health. Some clones in this sample may be carry-over from other donors' samples. This chain connects TRBV4-1 to TRBJ2-2; 9 positions match TRBD2. This CDR3 reads CASSQVSPLLSGSGTGELFF. CDR3 sequence (DNA): TGCGCCAGCAGCCAAGTATCCCCCCTACTTAGCGGGAGTGGGACCGGGGAGCTGTTTTTT.